The 2 T cell receptor beta chains below were found in one sample sequenced in a study of blood T cell repertoires in COVID-19. Produced via immunoSEQ multiplex PCR; TCRdb's table is partial and in-frame only. This sample has over 75,000 clones, with around 80% found just once. The sample comprised peripheral blood. The receptors originated from a man between 70 and 80 years old with acute or convalescent COVID-19.

This chain connects TRBV6-5 to TRBJ2-7; maybe TRBD1 (6 bases). Germline V gene data show CDR1 as MNHEY and CDR2 as SVGAGI. V lost 8 bases and J 5 bases, leaving 16 bases between the germline ends. The CDR3 has 13 amino acids. Here the CDR3 reads CASSQGYRDEQYV. In DNA form, the CDR3 reads TGTGCCAGCTCCCAGGGATACAGGGACGAGCAGTACGTC.

V and J are TRBV10-3 and TRBJ2-3; 8 nucleotides match TRBD2. V was clipped by 6 bases and J by 3 bases; unmatched bases: 11. The CDR3 spans 16 residues. Germline V lookup: CDR1 ENHRY, CDR2 SYGVKD. This chain's CDR3 is CAIRTGAGGTTDTQYF. In DNA form, the CDR3 reads TGTGCCATCAGGACTGGGGCGGGGGGTACGACAGATACGCAGTATTTT.